This TCR beta chain was captured in a study of CD8+ T cells in alopecia areata. Documented treatment: oral pan-JAK inhibitor, 5-10 mg twice daily. Both CD4+ and CD8+ T cells were separated by sorting PBMCs. About this clone itself: The antigen remains unidentified.

The CDR3 has 11 amino acids. V was clipped by 6 bases and J by 4 bases, with 10 bases between them. Germline CDR1 DFQATT, CDR2 SNEGSKA (reference sequence). Investigators isolated RNA and reverse transcribed it into cDNA to act as the sequencing template. Some clones are missing from TCRdb's copy, which holds only in-frame ones; the method was immunoSEQ multiplex PCR. Of over 60,000 clones in the sample, around 42% were seen once. Study observations and caveats: For baseline CD8+ expansion, any link to response stays uncertain with one nonresponder. Many expanded lesional clones stayed in scalp and blood while on tofacitinib.

This rearrangement joins TRBV20-1 to TRBJ2-7; D is unresolved. Sequences were derived from CD8+ T cells sorted from blood, sampled between weeks 36 and 40, from a patient treated with tofacitinib. This clonotype originated in a human donor with alopecia areata. The DNA of the CDR3 is TGCAGTGCCCTCTTGGGTTACGAGCAGTACTTC. As protein: CSALLGYEQYF.